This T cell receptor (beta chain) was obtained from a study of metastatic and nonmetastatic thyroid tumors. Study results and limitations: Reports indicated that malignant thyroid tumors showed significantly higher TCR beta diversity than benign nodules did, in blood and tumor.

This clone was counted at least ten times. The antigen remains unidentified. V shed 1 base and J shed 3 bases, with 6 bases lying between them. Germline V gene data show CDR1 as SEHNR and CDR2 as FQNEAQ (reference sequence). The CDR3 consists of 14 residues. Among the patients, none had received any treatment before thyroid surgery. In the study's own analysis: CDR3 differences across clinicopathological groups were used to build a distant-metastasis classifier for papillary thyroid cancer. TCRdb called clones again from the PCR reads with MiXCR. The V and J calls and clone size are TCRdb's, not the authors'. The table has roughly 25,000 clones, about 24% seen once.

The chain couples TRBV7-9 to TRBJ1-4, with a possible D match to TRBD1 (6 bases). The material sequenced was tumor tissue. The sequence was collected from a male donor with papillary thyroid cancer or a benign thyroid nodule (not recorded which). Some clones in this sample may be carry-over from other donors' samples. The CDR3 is CASSLGTANEKLFF. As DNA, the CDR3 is TGTGCCAGCAGCTTAGGGACAGCTAATGAAAAACTGTTTTTT.